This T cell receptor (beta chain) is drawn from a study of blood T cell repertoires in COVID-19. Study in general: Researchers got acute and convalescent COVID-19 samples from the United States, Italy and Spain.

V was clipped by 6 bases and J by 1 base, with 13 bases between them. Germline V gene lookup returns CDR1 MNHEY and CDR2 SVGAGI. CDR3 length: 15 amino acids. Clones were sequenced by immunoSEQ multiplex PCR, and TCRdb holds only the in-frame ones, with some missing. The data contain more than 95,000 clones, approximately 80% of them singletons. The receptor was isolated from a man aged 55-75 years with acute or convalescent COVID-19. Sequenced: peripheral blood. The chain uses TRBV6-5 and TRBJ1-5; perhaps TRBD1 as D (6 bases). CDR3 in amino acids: CASRRTGTSNQPQHF. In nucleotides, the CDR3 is TGTGCCAGCAGAAGAACAGGGACCAGCAATCAGCCCCAGCATTTT.